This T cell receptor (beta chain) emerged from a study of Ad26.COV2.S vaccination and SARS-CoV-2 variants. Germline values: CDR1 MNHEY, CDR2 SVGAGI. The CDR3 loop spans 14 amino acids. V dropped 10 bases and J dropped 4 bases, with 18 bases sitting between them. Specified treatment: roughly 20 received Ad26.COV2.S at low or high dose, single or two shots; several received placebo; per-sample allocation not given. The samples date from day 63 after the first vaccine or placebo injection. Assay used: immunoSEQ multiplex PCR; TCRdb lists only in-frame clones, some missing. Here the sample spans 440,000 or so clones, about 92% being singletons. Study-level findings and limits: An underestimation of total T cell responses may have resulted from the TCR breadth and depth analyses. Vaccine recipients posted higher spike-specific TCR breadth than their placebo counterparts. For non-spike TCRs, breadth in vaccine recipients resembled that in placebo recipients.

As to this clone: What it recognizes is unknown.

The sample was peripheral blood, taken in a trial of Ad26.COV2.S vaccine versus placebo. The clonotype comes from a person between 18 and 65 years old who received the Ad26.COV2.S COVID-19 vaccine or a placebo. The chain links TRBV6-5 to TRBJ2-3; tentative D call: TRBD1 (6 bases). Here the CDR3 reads CATRGDYGADTQYF. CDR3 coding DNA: TGTGCCACCAGGGGAGACTACGGAGCAGATACGCAGTATTTT.